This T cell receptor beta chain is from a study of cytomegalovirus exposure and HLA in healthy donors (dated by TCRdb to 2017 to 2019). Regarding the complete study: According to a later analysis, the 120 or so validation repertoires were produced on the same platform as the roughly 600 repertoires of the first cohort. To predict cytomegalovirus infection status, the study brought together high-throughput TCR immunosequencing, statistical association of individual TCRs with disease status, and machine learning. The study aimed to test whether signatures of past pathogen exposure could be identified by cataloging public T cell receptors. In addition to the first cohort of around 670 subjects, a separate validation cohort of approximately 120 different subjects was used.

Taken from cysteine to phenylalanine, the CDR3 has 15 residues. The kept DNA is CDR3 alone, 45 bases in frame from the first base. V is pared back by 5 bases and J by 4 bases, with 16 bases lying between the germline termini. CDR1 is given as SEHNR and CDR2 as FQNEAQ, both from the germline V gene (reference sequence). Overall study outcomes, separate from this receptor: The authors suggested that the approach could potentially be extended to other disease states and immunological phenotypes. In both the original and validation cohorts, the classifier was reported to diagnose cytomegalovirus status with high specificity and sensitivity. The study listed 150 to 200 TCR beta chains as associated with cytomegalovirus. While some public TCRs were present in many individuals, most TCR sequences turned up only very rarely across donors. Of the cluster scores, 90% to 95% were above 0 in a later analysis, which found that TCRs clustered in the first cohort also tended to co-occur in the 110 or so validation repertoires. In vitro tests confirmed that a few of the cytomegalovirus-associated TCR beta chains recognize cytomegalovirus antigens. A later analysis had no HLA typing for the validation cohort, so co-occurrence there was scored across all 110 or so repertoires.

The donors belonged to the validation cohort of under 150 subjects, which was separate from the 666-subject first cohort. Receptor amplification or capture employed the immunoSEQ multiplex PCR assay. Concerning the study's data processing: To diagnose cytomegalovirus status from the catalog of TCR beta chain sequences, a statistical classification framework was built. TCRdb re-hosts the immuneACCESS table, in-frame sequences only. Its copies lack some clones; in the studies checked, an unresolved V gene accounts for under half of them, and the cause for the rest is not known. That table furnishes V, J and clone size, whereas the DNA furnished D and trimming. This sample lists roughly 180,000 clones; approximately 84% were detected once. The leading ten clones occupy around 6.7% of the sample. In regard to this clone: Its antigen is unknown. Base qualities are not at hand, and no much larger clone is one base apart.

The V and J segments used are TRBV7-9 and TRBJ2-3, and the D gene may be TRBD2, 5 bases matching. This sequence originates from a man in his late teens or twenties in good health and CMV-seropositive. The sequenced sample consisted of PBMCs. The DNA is TGTGCCAGCAGCCCGCGGTCCGGGGAGCCAGATACGCAGTATTTT. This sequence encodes CASSPRSGEPDTQYF.